The clone carrying this TCR beta chain was observed once. The sample is drawn from a study of cytotoxic CD8 clonotypes in ibrutinib-treated CLL. Clones were read by immunoSEQ multiplex PCR, and TCRdb kept only the in-frame ones, dropping some. The data hold roughly 42,000 clones, with approximately 70% observed a single time. Deletions cut 3 bases from V and 1 base from J, with 9 bases between. The germline gives CDR1 LNHDA, CDR2 SQIVND (reference sequence). The CDR3 loop spans 14 amino acids. The sample in question was PBMCs, obtained after 24 months of ibrutinib treatment. The V call is TRBV19, the J call TRBJ1-2; D not resolved. The source is a human donor with chronic lymphocytic leukemia. The chain's CDR3 is CASSISSSNYGYTF. CDR3 nucleotide sequence: TGTGCCAGTAGTATTTCCAGTAGTAACTATGGCTACACCTTC.